Detailed here is one T cell receptor (beta chain). This clone was observed a handful of times. Its binding antigen is unknown. No qualities accompany the bases; no much larger clone lies one base away. The data belong to a study of siplizumab effects on memory and regulatory T cells (dated by TCRdb to about 2019). General notes on the study: The study examined how the anti-CD2 antibody siplizumab affects alloreactive T-cell subsets in allogeneic mixed lymphocyte reactions built from human PBMCs. Overall study results and their limits: Of the alloreactive CD4+ clones that could be mapped, the Treg-derived share averaged about 70% with siplizumab compared with around 25% in control reactions. Because sequences below about 10^-5 frequency were poorly captured, only a minor fraction of alloreactive clones could be mapped to unstimulated subsets. Unstimulated naive T cells appeared more diverse than memory T cells, and naive cells seemed to contribute substantially to the alloresponse. The cumulative frequency of alloreactive sequences that could be traced back to unstimulated CD4+ memory T cells was significantly reduced by siplizumab. Whether proliferating Tregs from siplizumab cultures actually had suppressive function was not functionally confirmed. Roughly 75-95% of proliferating CD4+ or CD8+ clones could not be assigned a naive or memory phenotype.

The library came from the immunoSEQ multiplex PCR assay. The deep sequencing platform assayed around 95,000 TCR templates per sample. Genomic DNA extracted from sorted T cells was used for TCRbeta CDR3 sequencing. In the authors' own workflow: Clonal analysis of TCRbeta CDR3 data was done in the R programming language. Comparing unstimulated samples against CFSE-low samples taken after the reaction was how alloreactive CD4+ and CD8+ clones were defined. Regulatory or non-regulatory origin was assigned to alloreactive CD4+ clones by matching of sequences to sorted unstimulated Treg and non-Treg repertoires. The table comes from immuneACCESS by way of TCRdb, which keeps in-frame sequences with V and J called. Part of the clones is missing from these tables; in studies checked, under half for an unresolved V gene and the rest for unknown reasons. The V and J calls and clone size are taken from that table; D and trimming were inferred from the DNA. The sample table lists about 100,000 clones, 75% to 95% of them with a count of one. Jointly, the top ten make up 0.14% to 0.15% of the sample.

Sorted unstimulated T cells and proliferating T cells recovered from mixed lymphocyte reactions were subjected to TCRbeta CDR3 sequencing. Fresh whole blood from about ten HLA-typed healthy donors served as the source for isolating PBMCs. Based on the germline V gene, the CDR1 and CDR2 sequences are SQVTM and ANQGSEA. Trimming takes 8 bases from V and 5 bases from J, and the germline ends sit 21 bases apart. The CDR3 spans 14 residues, from the cysteine through the phenylalanine. The only DNA kept is the CDR3, 42 bases in frame from the first base. This clonotype originated in a human donor in good health. In this chain, TRBV29-1 is recombined with TRBJ1-1; the D gene is not confidently resolved. What was sequenced was CD4+ T cells sorted from blood. The DNA sequence is TGCAGCTTCCCGTCGACGGGCGGGCGGACTGAAGCTTTCTTT. Translated, it reads CSFPSTGGRTEAFF.